This T cell receptor beta chain came from a study of blood T cell repertoires in COVID-19. Turning to the study itself: Some COVID-19 samples were acute and others convalescent; all came from the United States, Italy and Spain.

Profiling relied on immunoSEQ multiplex PCR, and the TCRdb table lists in-frame clones only, not all of them. This sample has 250,000 to 400,000 clones, with 90% found just once. The CDR3 covers 16 residues. The germline V gene encodes CDR1 SGHVS and CDR2 FQNEAQ. V was clipped by 3 bases and J by 4 bases, with 19 bases between them. The clonotype comes from a woman in her 30s with COVID-19, enrolled during active disease. The sequenced sample consisted of peripheral blood. The J gene is TRBJ2-7, the V gene TRBV7-8, with D possibly being TRBD1 (6 bases). CDR3 nucleotide sequence: TGTGCCAGCAGCTTTACACAGGGTGGTAGTTGGTACGAGCAGTACTTC. Translated: CASSFTQGGSWYEQYF.